Presented here are 19 T cell receptor beta chains from one specimen sequenced in a study of T cell responses to AZD1222 COVID-19 vaccine. The assay was immunoSEQ multiplex PCR, and TCRdb's table has in-frame clones only and misses some. The sample lists 95,000 to 150,000 clones, roughly 88% seen once, with roughly 4% in the top ten. The sequences come from peripheral blood, collected on day 0 of AZD1222 vaccination. All receptors derive from an adult in good health.

This rearrangement joins TRBV7-2 to TRBJ1-1; a weak D match, TRBD1 (6 bases). This CDR3 has 14 amino acids. Deletions cut 2 bases from V and 3 bases from J, with 10 bases between. Germline V CDR1 and CDR2: SGHTA, FQGNSA. The CDR3 region has the DNA TGTGCCAGCAGCTTATTAGGGGGACACACTGAAGCTTTCTTT. This encodes CASSLLGGHTEAFF.

The genes are TRBV6-5 and TRBJ1-2; D remains unclear. CDR1 is MNHEY and CDR2 is SVGAGI in the germline V gene. V was pared by 6 bases and J by 0 bases, with 14 bases between. CDR3 length: 15 residues. The CDR3 here is CASRRREGANYGYTF. In nucleotides, the CDR3 is TGTGCCAGCAGGCGAAGGGAGGGCGCTAACTATGGCTACACCTTC.

The chain employs TRBV2 and TRBJ1-3, with a tentative D call TRBD1 (5 bases). CDR1 SNHLY and CDR2 FYNNEI come from the germline V gene. This CDR3 contains 15 residues. The V and J ends lost 7 bases and 4 bases respectively, with 17 bases between them. The CDR3 region has the DNA TGTGCCAGCAACCAAGACAGTGCCGTAGGAAACACCATATATTTT. It codes for CASNQDSAVGNTIYF.

The CDR3, as DNA: TGTGCCAGTAGTACCGACCTCTGGGGGACCCAGTACTTC. Encoded protein: CASSTDLWGTQYF. The V call is TRBV19, the J call TRBJ2-5; D is unclear. Trimming took off 4 bases at V and 7 bases at J, with 13 bases between the two ends. Germline V gives CDR1 LNHDA, CDR2 SQIVND (reference sequence). This CDR3 region has 13 residues.

The CDR3 bases are TGTGCCAGCAGCTTAGCGGGTGGTGGGCGAGTGGAGACCCAGTACTTC. As protein: CASSLAGGGRVETQYF. The J gene is TRBJ2-5, the V gene TRBV7-6, with no clear D. The CDR3 consists of 16 residues. V lost 0 bases to trimming and J lost 5 bases, with 16 bases between them. Germline V CDR1 and CDR2: SGHVS, FNYEAQ.

J is TRBJ2-1 and V is TRBV4-3, with D perhaps TRBD1 (5 bases). CDR3 length equals 14 residues. CDR1 LGHNA and CDR2 YSLEER come from the germline V gene. V was shortened by 1 base and J by 4 bases, with 8 bases between the two germline ends. DNA of the CDR3: TGCGCCAGCAGCCAAGCACACAGGTACAATGAGCAGTTCTTC. Its translation is CASSQAHRYNEQFF.

The chain combines TRBV5-1 with TRBJ2-5; 9 bases are a match to TRBD2. Germline V gene sequence: CDR1 SGHRS, CDR2 YFSETQ. V trimming: 6 bases; J trimming: 1 base; junction bases outside the gene matches: 4. The CDR3 consists of 14 residues. The CDR3 DNA reads as TGCGCCAGCAATCAACTAGCGGGCCAAGAGACCCAGTACTTC. This gives the protein CASNQLAGQETQYF.

The chain joins TRBV4-2 to TRBJ2-1; 7 bases agree with TRBD2. After removal of 4 bases from V and 0 bases from J, the junction contained 6 bases not matched to a gene. This CDR3 is 16 amino acids long. From germline, CDR1 is LGHNA and CDR2 YNFKEQ. As DNA, the CDR3 is TGTGCCAGCAGCCCGGGCGGCGGGAGCTCCTACAATGAGCAGTTCTTC. It codes for CASSPGGGSSYNEQFF.

This chain uses TRBV10-2 with TRBJ2-7, with D unresolved. Per germline, CDR1 WSHSY and CDR2 SAAADI. Trimming cost V 4 bases and J 5 bases, with 18 bases left between them. This CDR3 is built from 15 residues. As DNA, the CDR3 is TGCGCCAGCAGTGGTTTTTCGAGTAGTTCCAACGAGCAGTACTTC. Translating gives CASSGFSSSSNEQYF.

V usage is TRBV29-1 and J usage is TRBJ2-7, with a tentative D call TRBD1 (7 bases). The CDR3 loop spans 13 amino acids. The V end lost 5 bases, the J end lost 5 bases, and 16 bases lay between the germline ends. Per germline, CDR1 SQVTM and CDR2 ANQGSEA. Written as DNA, the CDR3 is TGCAGCGTTCGGGGCAGGGGGGTCCACGAGCAGTACTTC. Translating it yields CSVRGRGVHEQYF.

This rearrangement joins TRBV27 to TRBJ2-7; 8 bases align to TRBD1. Germline V gene lookup returns CDR1 MNHEY and CDR2 SMNVEV (reference sequence). This CDR3 spans 14 amino acids. Trimming at V came to 3 bases and at J to 9 bases, leaving 10 bases not matched to a gene. CDR3 nucleotide sequence: TGTGCCAGCAGTTTTGCAGGGGCACAGGGGGGGCAGTACTTC. It specifies CASSFAGAQGGQYF.

The chain employs TRBV28 and TRBJ2-1; no definite D call. Trimming cost V 5 bases and J 7 bases, with 9 bases left between them. Germline loops: CDR1 MDHEN, CDR2 SYDVKM. The length of the CDR3 is 12 residues. CDR3 amino acids: CASSPSLNEQFF. Here the CDR3 DNA reads TGTGCCAGCAGTCCGTCGCTGAATGAGCAGTTCTTC.

The chain carries TRBV2 and TRBJ1-2; tentative D call: TRBD1 (6 bases). Germline assignment: CDR1 SNHLY and CDR2 FYNNEI. The CDR3 spans 11 residues. V lost 6 bases and J lost 6, with 8 bases in between. The CDR3 DNA is TGTGCCAGCAGACAGGGCGATGGCTACACCTTC. Translating gives CASRQGDGYTF.

The chain couples TRBV5-1 to TRBJ1-1; 10 bases line up with TRBD1. The CDR3 has 15 residues. Germline V gives CDR1 SGHRS, CDR2 YFSETQ. V lost 2 bases and J lost 3; bases outside the gene matches: 4. The CDR3 DNA reads TGCGCCAGCAGCTTAGGACAGGGGGTCGACACTGAAGCTTTCTTT. Translation gives CASSLGQGVDTEAFF.

V is TRBV19 and J is TRBJ1-6, with 8 bases aligning to TRBD1. Germline assignment: CDR1 LNHDA and CDR2 SQIVND (reference sequence). The CDR3 has 15 residues. Germline trimming cut 4 bases from V and 9 bases from J; bases unmatched to any gene: 8. The CDR3 DNA reads as TGTGCCAGTAGTAGTGACCCAGGGGGCTTTTCACCCCTCCACTTT. Translating it yields CASSSDPGGFSPLHF.

The chain couples TRBV4-2 to TRBJ2-1; D is possibly TRBD1 (6 bases). Germline lookup yields CDR1 LGHNA and CDR2 YNFKEQ. Trimming stripped 0 bases from V and 6 bases from J, with 12 bases between. The CDR3 has 15 residues. The CDR3 loop reads CASSQEGDTTNEQFF. CDR3 nucleotide sequence: TGTGCCAGCAGCCAAGAAGGGGACACAACCAATGAGCAGTTCTTC.

The CDR3 bases are TGCGCCAGCAGCTTGGCTCAGGGTCCTCAAGAGACCCAGTACTTC. Translating it yields CASSLAQGPQETQYF. The chain couples TRBV5-1 to TRBJ2-5, with a tentative D call TRBD1 (5 bases). Per germline, CDR1 SGHRS and CDR2 YFSETQ. The germline V and J ends were trimmed by 0 bases and 2 bases, with 11 bases remaining between them. The CDR3 totals 15 residues.

The CDR3 loop is CASSAVGAGELFF. In DNA form, the CDR3 reads TGTGCCAGCAGCGCTGTAGGGGCTGGGGAGCTGTTTTTT. The J gene is TRBJ2-2, the V gene TRBV9; the D gene is possibly TRBD1 (5 bases). This CDR3 region has 13 residues. Deletions cut 3 bases from V and 8 bases from J, with 11 bases between. Germline lookup yields CDR1 SGDLS and CDR2 YYNGEE.

The genes are TRBV5-1 and TRBJ2-2; D ambiguous. The CDR3 sequence is 19 residues long. The ends were cut back, 0 bases at V and 8 bases at J, with 26 bases in the middle. Germline assignment: CDR1 SGHRS and CDR2 YFSETQ. CDR3 residues: CASSLAQVVISPHLGELFF. DNA for the CDR3: TGCGCCAGCAGCTTGGCCCAGGTAGTGATCTCCCCCCACTTGGGGGAGCTGTTTTTT. Complete variable domain (other parts from reference TRBV5-1 and TRBJ2-2): KAGVTQTPRYLIKTRGQQVTLSCSPISGHRSVSWYQQTPGQGLQFLFEYFSETQRNKGNFPGRFSGRQFSNSRSEMNVSTLELGDSALYLCASSLAQVVISPHLGELFFGEGSRLTVL.